Listed below are T cell receptor beta chains from one sample, sequenced in a study of blood T cell repertoires in COVID-19. Clones were read by immunoSEQ multiplex PCR, and TCRdb kept only the in-frame ones, dropping some. The sample lists 130,000 to 150,000 clones, roughly 89% seen once, with approximately 4% in the top ten. Sequenced input: peripheral blood. All receptors come from a woman aged 40 to 50 with acute or convalescent COVID-19. Each CDR3 is given with its conserved first and last residue. The D gene is left open where the match is weak. Clone size is not always given. Where it is, it says once, few, many or a class for expanded clones.

V	J	size	length	D	DNA	CDR3
TRBV5-4	TRBJ1-4	-	14	-	TGTGCCAGCAGCTTAGACGGGACTAATGAAAAACTGTTTTTT	CASSLDGTNEKLFF
TRBV6-5	TRBJ1-1	-	14	TRBD1	TGTGCCAGCAGTACCACAGGGGGTAGTAGTGAAGCTTTCTTT	CASSTTGGSSEAFF
TRBV10-3	TRBJ1-1	-	14	-	TGTGCCATCAGTGAACAGGTGGGGAACACTGAAGCTTTCTTT	CAISEQVGNTEAFF
TRBV4-1	TRBJ2-2	-	15	-	TGCGCCAGCAGCCCCCAACATCAGAACACCGGGGAGCTGTTTTTT	CASSPQHQNTGELFF
TRBV20-1	TRBJ2-2	-	14	TRBD2	TGCAGTGCTAGTAGCGGGAGTATCACCGGGGAGCTGTTTTTT	CSASSGSITGELFF
TRBV6-5	TRBJ2-5	-	16	TRBD2	TGTGCCAGCAGTTATGGGCTAGCGGGGCTAAAGGAGACCCAGTACTTC	CASSYGLAGLKETQYF
TRBV19	TRBJ2-2	-	13	-	TGTGCCAGCCGGAACAGATACACCGGGGAGCTGTTTTTT	CASRNRYTGELFF
TRBV10-3	TRBJ1-1	few	15	-	TGTGCCATCAGTGAGGCGGCAGGGTTGAACACTGAAGCTTTCTTT	CAISEAAGLNTEAFF
TRBV10-3	TRBJ2-5	-	13	TRBD2	TGTGCCATCAGTCAGGGAGGGCGAGAGACCCAGTACTTC	CAISQGGRETQYF
TRBV4-2	TRBJ2-7	-	14	TRBD2	TGTGCCAGCAGCCTACTAGCGGGAGTCGACGAGCAGTACTTC	CASSLLAGVDEQYF
TRBV28	TRBJ1-2	-	13	-	TGTGCCAGCAGTCTCCGGGCTAACTATGGCTACACCTTC	CASSLRANYGYTF
TRBV4-3	TRBJ2-7	few	15	-	TGCGCCAGCAGCCAATGGGACATCCTCGTAAGCGAGCAGTACTTC	CASSQWDILVSEQYF
TRBV12-3/TRBV12-4	TRBJ1-4	-	12	-	TGTGCCAGCAGTTCAGGGGATGAAAAACTGTTTTTT	CASSSGDEKLFF
TRBV12-3/TRBV12-4	TRBJ1-2	-	12	-	TGTGCCAGCAGCTCGGGGTTGGAGGGCTACACCTTC	CASSSGLEGYTF
TRBV6-2/TRBV6-3	TRBJ1-2	-	16	-	TGTGCCAGCAGTTATTCAGGAGCGGAAGGAGACTATGGCTACACCTTC	CASSYSGAEGDYGYTF
TRBV6-5	TRBJ1-4	-	13	TRBD1	TGTGCCAGCAGGGTACAGGGGGGCGAAAAACTGTTTTTT	CASRVQGGEKLFF
TRBV7-2	TRBJ1-5	-	17	TRBD1	TGTGCCAGCAGCTTTGTGACAGGGGGCTTAGGCAATCAGCCCCAGCATTTT	CASSFVTGGLGNQPQHF
TRBV30	TRBJ2-7	-	11	-	TGTGCCTGGAGAACGAACTACGGGCAGTACTTC	CAWRTNYGQYF
TRBV2	TRBJ1-5	-	15	TRBD1	TGTGCCAGCAGTCTCGGGACAGGGGGGAATCAGCCCCAGCATTTT	CASSLGTGGNQPQHF
TRBV3-1/TRBV3-2	TRBJ2-7	-	14	-	TGTGCCAGCAGCCAAGAGAGGACAGTCAGCGAGCAGTACTTC	CASSQERTVSEQYF
TRBV7-2	TRBJ2-7	few	14	-	TGTGCCAGCAGCCCATATGACGGGACAAAGGAGCAGTACTTC	CASSPYDGTKEQYF
TRBV18	TRBJ2-7	-	17	TRBD1	TGTGCCAGCTCACCAAGGGAGACCGGGACAGGGTCGTTGGAGCAGTACTTC	CASSPRETGTGSLEQYF